This T cell receptor beta chain was obtained from a study of human T cells and chemical hapten exposure. Study-wide context: Variation in per-sample TCR yields came mainly from small pooled library volume differences.

Each CDR3 protein is one row after TCRdb ran MiXCR on the RACE reads. The sample consists of under 120,000 distinct CDR3 sequences, around 10% of them appearing once. About this clonotype itself: A junction end diverges from the germline sequence, so it may reflect a read error.

CDR3 length equals 13 residues. CDR1 is SGHVS, CDR2 FQNEAQ, per germline. Regarding time point: patch test 1, 2 weeks after DPC sensitization. Noted treatment: therapeutic diphenylcyclopropenone sensitization with weekly scalp DPC. Venepuncture was done earlier than the placement of each patch test. The specimen comprised whole blood, sampled in connection with sensitization to the hapten diphenylcyclopropenone (DPC). This chain connects TRBV7-8 to TRBJ2-7; perhaps D is TRBD1 or TRBD2 (5 bases each). The sequence came from a woman in her thirties or forties with alopecia areata. Some clones in this sample may be carry-over from other donors' samples. CDR3 in DNA: TGTGCCAGCAGCCCCGACATGGACACTAGTTGCGTCTTC. Translation: CASSPDMDTSCVF.